The 10 T cell receptor beta chains below all came from one sample that was sequenced in a study of cytomegalovirus exposure and HLA in healthy donors. Primers: 60 Vbeta forward and 13 Jbeta reverse. Repertoires were generated with immunoSEQ multiplex PCR, while TCRdb's copy carries only in-frame clones and drops some. The table records about 160,000 clones, roughly 78% of them present only once. Input material: PBMCs. The receptors come from a middle-aged man in good health and CMV-seronegative.

The CDR3 DNA sequence: TGCGCCAGCAGCTTGGCAGGGGACAGGAATGAAAAACTGTTTTTT. As protein: CASSLAGDRNEKLFF. This chain connects TRBV5-1 to TRBJ1-4; 8 positions agree with TRBD1. V lost 0 bases, J lost 5 bases, and 3 bases stayed unmatched. This CDR3 contains 15 residues. Germline CDR1 SGHRS, CDR2 YFSETQ.

V usage is TRBV18 and J usage is TRBJ2-7, with 10 nucleotides matching TRBD2. The CDR3 is 16 residues long. Trimming at V came to 2 bases and at J to 7 bases, leaving 11 bases not matched to a gene. Germline CDR1 and CDR2: KGHSH and LQKENI. The chain's CDR3 is CASSPRVASGRGEQYF. In nucleotides, the CDR3 is TGTGCCAGCTCACCAAGGGTGGCTAGCGGGAGAGGTGAGCAGTACTTC.

The rearrangement joins TRBV18 to TRBJ2-2; D is perhaps TRBD2 (6 bases). This CDR3 region has 16 residues. The V gene lost 4 bases and the J gene lost 2 bases, with 14 bases spanning the gap. The germline CDR1 and CDR2 sequences are KGHSH and LQKENI. CDR3 sequence: CASSRRDGRNTGELFF. The DNA for the CDR3 is TGTGCCAGCTCACGACGGGACGGGAGAAACACCGGGGAGCTGTTTTTT.

The genes are TRBV6-1 and TRBJ2-7; D possibly corresponds to TRBD1 (6 bases). The germline V and J ends were trimmed by 1 base and 3 bases, with 10 bases remaining between them. This CDR3 spans 14 amino acids. Germline V CDR1 and CDR2: MNHNS, SASEGT. The CDR3 sequence: CASSEEGVFYEQYF. The CDR3, as DNA: TGTGCCAGCAGTGAAGAGGGGGTATTCTACGAGCAGTACTTC.

J is TRBJ2-7 and V is TRBV30, with D unresolved. Trimming cost V 5 bases and J 3 bases, with 8 bases left between them. CDR3 length: 11 residues. CDR1 is GTSNPN and CDR2 is SVGIG in the germline V gene (reference sequence). CDR3 region: CAWGRLYEQYF. The CDR3 DNA follows: TGTGCCTGGGGCAGGCTCTACGAGCAGTACTTC.

The CDR3 here is CASSLAGTGEKLFF. The CDR3 DNA reads TGTGCCAGCAGCTTGGCAGGTACGGGAGAAAAACTGTTTTTT. J is TRBJ1-4 and V is TRBV5-4; D not certain. CDR1 and CDR2 from the germline V gene are SGHNT and YYREEE (reference sequence). V lost 0 bases, J lost 8 bases, and 11 bases lay in between. The CDR3 covers 14 residues.

The gene calls are TRBV4-3 and TRBJ2-1; 10 bases are shared with TRBD2. CDR3 length: 14 residues. With 3 bases clipped from V and 15 bases from J, the junction kept 11 bases outside the gene matches. CDR1 LGHNA and CDR2 YSLEER come from the germline V gene. For the CDR3, the DNA is TGCGCCAGCAGCCAGGGATCATTAGCGGGAGGAATGTTCTTC. Its translation: CASSQGSLAGGMFF.

Of note for this clone: The sample has other DNA sequences that encode this CDR3 too. The chain has TRBV5-5 and TRBJ1-2; TRBD1 aligns across 7 bases. J gave up 4 bases and V 0 bases, and 6 bases lay outside the gene matches. There are 15 residues in the CDR3. Germline V gene lookup returns CDR1 SGHKS and CDR2 YYEKEE (reference sequence). CDR3 amino acids: CASSLGDRVVYGYTF. For the CDR3, the DNA is TGTGCCAGCAGCTTGGGTGACAGGGTGGTCTATGGCTACACCTTC.

The genes are TRBV7-2 and TRBJ2-5; 7 bases match TRBD2. The CDR3 consists of 14 residues. Per germline, CDR1 SGHTA and CDR2 FQGNSA. With V trimmed by 6 bases and J by 4 bases, 8 bases remained unmatched. The CDR3 reads CASRGLAERETQYF. The CDR3 region has the DNA TGTGCCAGCAGAGGTCTAGCGGAGCGAGAGACCCAGTACTTC.

As concerns this clone: One junction end does not reproduce the germline sequence, and a read error may be involved. The CDR3 here is CASSPDSTPYNEQFF. Written as DNA, the CDR3 is TGTGCTAGCAGCCCGGACAGCACTCCCTACAATGAGCAGTTCTTC. The chain is built from TRBV7-7 and TRBJ2-1; perhaps TRBD1 as D (6 bases). The CDR3 covers 15 residues. Looked up from germline, CDR1 is SSHAT and CDR2 is FNYEAQ (reference sequence).